Sequencing of this TCR beta chain was carried out in a study of blood T cell repertoires in COVID-19. Study as a whole: T cells, B-cell-depleted T cells, or PBMCs provided the cDNA or gDNA that served as material.

This clone is a singleton in its sample. As originally analysed: Quantification of nucleated cells was approximated via reference gene primer amplification. Profiling relied on immunoSEQ multiplex PCR, and the TCRdb table lists in-frame clones only, not all of them. The V and J calls and clone size come from that table; D and trimming were worked out from the DNA. This sample has tens of thousands of clones, with 81% found just once. V gave up 5 bases and J gave up 7 bases; unmatched junction bases: 8. CDR3 length equals 15 residues. Germline CDR1 and CDR2: MNHEY and SVGAGI. The chain couples TRBV6-5 to TRBJ1-4; 9 nucleotides line up with TRBD1. The clonotype originates from a woman in her sixties with acute or convalescent COVID-19. Sequences were obtained from peripheral blood. In DNA, the CDR3 is TGTGCCAGCAGTAGCCGGGACAGGGAGATTGAAAAACTGTTTTTT. It is translated as CASSSRDREIEKLFF.